The 2 T cell receptor beta chains below come from one sample, sequenced in a study of blood T cell repertoires in COVID-19. Profiled with immunoSEQ multiplex PCR; TCRdb holds only in-frame clones, not every one. The repertoire has a few hundred thousand clones, 80% to 95% of them found once; the top ten carry about 0.6%. The specimen was PBMCs or T cells enriched from blood (not recorded which). Receptor source: a young man who had recovered from COVID-19.

This rearrangement joins TRBV5-6 to TRBJ1-3, with TRBD1 matching 8 bases. The CDR3 is 15 residues long. CDR1 SGHDT and CDR2 YYEEEE come from the germline V gene. J gave up 4 bases and V 2 bases, and 5 bases lay outside the gene matches. For the CDR3, the DNA is TGTGCCAGCAGCTTCGTCCCAGGGGGCGGAAACACCATATATTTT. It encodes CASSFVPGGGNTIYF.

This clone has only one observation. The chain carries TRBV5-1 and TRBJ1-2; 12 positions agree with TRBD1. V was pared by 3 bases and J by 6 bases, with 6 bases of the junction left unmatched. The V gene's germline CDR1 is SGHRS and CDR2 YFSETQ. The CDR3 has 15 residues. The CDR3 DNA reads TGCGCCAGCAGCTCTTCCGGGACAGGGGGCGATGGCTACACCTTC. Translating it yields CASSSSGTGGDGYTF.